The rows below give T cell receptor beta chains drawn from one sample of a study of T cells in Graves' hyperthyroidism and ophthalmopathy. MiXCR, applied by TCRdb to the multiplex PCR reads, yields one record per CDR3 protein. The sample lists under 350,000 distinct CDR3 sequences; about 13% were seen once. Sequencing used blood. The source is a woman in her thirties or forties with Graves' ophthalmopathy. The CDR3 runs from the conserved cysteine through the conserved F or W. Fields, in order: V gene, J gene, CDR3 protein.

TRBV28,TRBJ1-5,CASSATNQPQHF
TRBV6-1,TRBJ2-5,CASSDPGGTQIKTQYF
TRBV27,TRBJ2-7,CASSLGQASGSYPYEQYF
TRBV28,TRBJ1-3,CASSLLRDSGNTIYF
TRBV19,TRBJ2-1,CASHRGQGTYNEQFF
TRBV12-5,TRBJ2-3,CARAIDTAAQYF
TRBV7-2,TRBJ2-5,CASRWRVGQETQYF
TRBV7-9,TRBJ2-3,CACNPMGNTQYF
TRBV27,TRBJ1-4,CASSETGENEKLFF
TRBV3-1,TRBJ2-7,CASSHGTGYEQYF
TRBV20-1,TRBJ2-3,CSVSGRAVADTQYF
TRBV2,TRBJ1-6,CASSPTTGGHGSPLHF
TRBV18,TRBJ2-7,CASSPEQRGTYF
TRBV6-1,TRBJ1-6,CASTKQGGNSPLHF
TRBV5-1,TRBJ1-2,CASSWDRMGRDSGYTF
TRBV5-6,TRBJ2-2,CASSLAVGELFF
TRBV6-6,TRBJ1-1,CASSYSGTAEAFF
TRBV12-3/TRBV12-4,TRBJ2-1,CASSLRAGDEQFF
TRBV2,TRBJ2-1,CASSEMAYNEQFF
TRBV6-9,TRBJ2-5,CASSYPPLGTQYF
TRBV3-1,TRBJ2-3,CASSQDMMVGTDTQYF
TRBV27,TRBJ1-2,CASSLAETNYGYTF
TRBV2,TRBJ2-2,CASSPPGTSGTGELFF
TRBV18,TRBJ1-2,CASSPKTGGVRYGYTF
TRBV10-3,TRBJ2-3,CAISETVGEGTDTQYF
TRBV20-1,TRBJ1-1,CSASQGARSVNTEAFF
TRBV6-5,TRBJ1-6,CASSYSDSVDSPLHF
TRBV2,TRBJ1-5,CASSPLYSNQPQHF
TRBV3-1,TRBJ2-3,CASSQERLAGTDTQYF
TRBV11-2,TRBJ2-7,CASSLGPIYEQYF
TRBV20-1,TRBJ2-5,CSARDSRNRAETQYF
TRBV19,TRBJ1-5,CASSPWTGVGNQPQHF
TRBV2,TRBJ1-2,CASSGTGYGYTF
TRBV15,TRBJ1-5,CATSRDRRGQGLPNQPQHF
TRBV20-1,TRBJ2-2,CSARDRRGGWNTGELFF
TRBV10-3,TRBJ1-2,CAISTGTANYGYTF
TRBV2,TRBJ1-4,CASSSEIGEKLFF
TRBV18,TRBJ2-3,CASSQDRGRFTQYF
TRBV20-1,TRBJ2-5,CSAREPQRGNQETQYF
TRBV7-2,TRBJ2-5,CASSHPLIGAEETQYF
TRBV5-1,TRBJ1-3,CASSPGPWTAERNTIYF
TRBV11-3,TRBJ2-1,CASSLKVGVSYNEQFF
TRBV29-1,TRBJ1-1,CSVGLRTEAFF
TRBV28,TRBJ1-1,CASNVYKWGLEGLNTEAFF
TRBV6-1,TRBJ1-5,CASSEWGGGQPQHF
TRBV6-1,TRBJ1-5,CASRDRGLSNQPQHF
TRBV25-1,TRBJ1-1,CASSWTENTEAFF
TRBV20-1,TRBJ1-5,CSARGSLAEPQHF
TRBV9,TRBJ1-3,CASSPGDFGNTIYF
TRBV2,TRBJ2-7,CASRQANEQYF
TRBV7-9,TRBJ1-2,CASSFTAIGNYGYTF
TRBV6-1,TRBJ1-6,CASSDRGLSPLHF
TRBV13,TRBJ2-2,CASSLGLSTGELFF
TRBV30,TRBJ1-2,CAWSEDSNYGYTF
TRBV11-3,TRBJ2-5,CASSLTSGGYRGETQYF
TRBV5-4,TRBJ2-1,CASSSSLAGGLYNEQFF
TRBV12-3/TRBV12-4,TRBJ2-7,CASSPGLAGVKPYEQYF
TRBV7-9,TRBJ2-3,CASSQLKGTQYF
TRBV6-1,TRBJ1-4,CASRLRVGTNEKLFF
TRBV5-6,TRBJ2-3,CASSVGTTHADTQYF